This TCR beta chain was sequenced in a study of cytomegalovirus exposure and HLA in healthy donors. Study results and limitations: In vitro assays verified that three CMV-associated chains recognized CMV antigens specifically. The study listed approximately 170 cytomegalovirus-associated TCR beta chains.

As regards this clone: No antigen is known for it.

Germline V lookup: CDR1 SGHAT, CDR2 FQDESV (reference sequence). The CDR3 sequence is 11 residues long. Trimming took 6 bases from V and 8 from J, leaving 7 bases between them. The PCR ran on 60 Vbeta and 13 Jbeta primers. This table comes from immunoSEQ multiplex PCR, and its TCRdb copy is limited to in-frame clones, with some not included. The table lists tens of thousands of clones, approximately 80% of them singletons. The chain uses TRBV11-1 and TRBJ2-2; no definite D call. Material: PBMCs. The source is a man aged 50 to 59 in good health and CMV-seronegative. Here the CDR3 DNA reads TGTGCCAGCAGTTATACAGGGGAGCTGTTTTTT. Protein product: CASSYTGELFF.